The 14 T cell receptor beta chains listed next were all sequenced from one sample in a study of regulatory T cells in long-lasting Graves disease. Sequencing libraries for TCR beta were prepared with iRepertoire HTBI primers and Arm-PCR of CDR3 regions. From the multiplex PCR reads, TCRdb called clonotypes with MiXCR, one entry per CDR3 protein. The data show about 620,000 distinct CDR3 sequences, with 16% seen just once and about 18% held by the top ten. Time point given: newly diagnosed GD, antithyroid drugs for less than 3 months. RNA isolated from PBMCs was used to make the TCR library. This sample was shared with a second study, whose subject was T cells in Graves' hyperthyroidism and ophthalmopathy.

Here the sequenced sample was peripheral blood mononuclear cells (PBMCs), taken at new diagnosis, from a patient treated with antithyroid drugs. These TCRs come from a woman in her thirties with Graves disease.

This clonotype was recorded many times. The CDR3 here is CASSLSSGTDTQYF. The CDR3 DNA is TGTGCCAGCAGCTTGTCTTCCGGAACAGATACGCAGTATTTT. This rearrangement joins TRBV7-9 to TRBJ2-3; D not resolved. Germline CDR1 SEHNR, CDR2 FQNEAQ (reference sequence). Trimming removed 3 bases from V and 3 bases from J, with 10 bases in between. The CDR3 has 14 residues.

The V gene is TRBV24-1, the J gene TRBJ2-3; the match to TRBD1 covers 7 bases. Germline V gene lookup returns CDR1 KGHDR and CDR2 SFDVKD. V gave up 7 bases and J gave up 0 bases; unmatched junction bases: 3. The CDR3 loop spans 14 amino acids. CDR3 amino acids: CATRMTGSTDTQYF. CDR3 coding DNA: TGTGCCACCAGAATGACAGGGAGCACAGATACGCAGTATTTT.

A few counts support this clonotype. The CDR3 DNA is TGCAGTGCTAATCCTGGTTCGGGCCGCGGGGATACGCAGTATTTT. Its protein product is CSANPGSGRGDTQYF. The chain links TRBV20-1 to TRBJ2-3, with TRBD2 as a possible D gene (5 bases). The V gene's germline CDR1 is DFQATT and CDR2 SNEGSKA (reference sequence). There are 15 residues in the CDR3. Trimming removed 4 bases at V and 6 bases at J, with 20 bases between.

This clonotype was detected only once. The V gene is TRBV20-1, the J gene TRBJ1-5; TRBD1 might be the D (5 bases). CDR3 length equals 15 residues. Germline V CDR1 and CDR2: DFQATT, SNEGSKA (reference sequence). V lost 6 bases and J 2 bases, leaving 17 bases between the germline ends. The CDR3 loop is CSAGAGFMGNQPQHF. The CDR3 DNA sequence: TGCAGTGCAGGGGCAGGTTTTATGGGCAATCAGCCCCAGCATTTT.

The chain carries TRBV5-5 and TRBJ2-2; 7 nucleotides match TRBD1. After removal of 5 bases from V and 4 bases from J, the junction contained 8 bases not matched to a gene. CDR1 SGHKS and CDR2 YYEKEE come from the germline V gene (reference sequence). The CDR3 extends over 15 amino acids. The CDR3 sequence: CASRTGTVFTGELFF. As DNA, the CDR3 is TGTGCCAGCAGAACCGGGACAGTATTCACCGGGGAGCTGTTTTTT.

This clonotype was picked up a small number of times. This CDR3 is CASSARGGENIQYF. As DNA, the CDR3 is TGTGCCAGCAGCGCAAGGGGGGGAGAAAACATTCAGTACTTC. The chain couples TRBV7-2 to TRBJ2-4; possibly TRBD2 for D (7 bases). The germline V gene encodes CDR1 SGHTA and CDR2 FQGNSA. This CDR3 has 14 residues. The V end was cut by 5 bases, the J end by 5 bases, with 13 bases between.

The chain combines TRBV20-1 with TRBJ2-5, with TRBD2 identical over 8 bases. J gave up 2 bases and V 1 base, and 12 bases lay outside the gene matches. The CDR3 extends over 17 amino acids. From germline, CDR1 is DFQATT and CDR2 SNEGSKA (reference sequence). The CDR3 loop reads CSARGVALAGGQETQYF. The CDR3 coding sequence is TGCAGTGCTAGAGGGGTAGCCCTGGCGGGAGGTCAAGAGACCCAGTACTTC.

This clonotype was seen ten or more times. The chain carries TRBV11-2 and TRBJ2-1; D gene uncertain. The V gene lost 5 bases and the J gene lost 6 bases, with 11 bases spanning the gap. Germline CDR1 and CDR2: SGHAT and FQNNGV. CDR3 size: 13 residues. The CDR3 reads CASSTNLVNEQFF. The CDR3 coding sequence is TGTGCCAGCAGCACGAACCTCGTCAATGAGCAGTTCTTC.

This clonotype showed up just a few times. The chain employs TRBV10-3 and TRBJ2-1; 9 bases fit TRBD2. CDR3 length: 14 amino acids. Germline V lookup: CDR1 ENHRY, CDR2 SYGVKD. J lost 4 bases, V lost 10 bases, and 8 bases had no gene match. The CDR3 nucleotides read TGTGCCACCGCCTTTGCGGGAGGGTACAATGAGCAGTTCTTC. It yields the protein CATAFAGGYNEQFF.

On this clonotype itself: A much larger clone sits a single nucleotide away, making a read error possible. The rearrangement joins TRBV2 to TRBJ2-7; D remains unclear. The length of the CDR3 is 14 residues. Trimming took off 6 bases at V and 6 bases at J, with 18 bases between the two ends. Germline V gives CDR1 SNHLY, CDR2 FYNNEI. In DNA, the CDR3 is TGTGCCAGCAGATCCTCTCTTTACTCTGGCGAGCAGTACTTC. The encoded protein is CASRSSLYSGEQYF.

This sequence joins TRBV11-3 and TRBJ2-3; D gene uncertain. The CDR3 covers 15 residues. V shed 4 bases and J shed 1 base, with 12 bases lying between them. Germline assignment: CDR1 SGHNT and CDR2 YENEEA. The CDR3 sequence is CASSSGREGTDTQYF. In DNA form, the CDR3 reads TGTGCCAGCAGCTCGGGCCGAGAGGGCACAGATACGCAGTATTTT.

To note about this clonotype: With a much larger clone just one base away, this may be a read error. This sequence joins TRBV29-1 and TRBJ2-5; possible D gene TRBD2, 6 bases. Germline CDR1 reads SQVTM; CDR2 reads ANQGSEA. There are 12 residues in the CDR3. CDR3 DNA sequence: TGCAGCGTTGTTTCGGGGGAAGAGACCCGGTACTTC. It codes for CSVVSGEETRYF. The whole variable domain, filled in from reference TRBV29-1 and TRBJ2-5, reads SAVISQKPSRDICQRGTSLTIQCQVDSQVTMMFWYRQQPGQSLTLIATANQGSEATYESGFVIDKFPISRPNLTFSTLTVSNMSPEDSSIYLCSVVSGEETRYFGPGTRLLVL.

The table lists this clonotype with many counts. The V and J genes are TRBV12-3 or TRBV12-4 and TRBJ2-5, with D perhaps TRBD1 (6 bases). This CDR3 is 15 amino acids long. V shed 6 bases and J shed 6 bases, with 20 bases lying between them. CDR3 loop: CASSSGTSPTQTQYF. CDR3 nucleotide sequence: TGTGCCAGCAGCTCCGGGACAAGCCCGACTCAGACCCAGTACTTC.

This clonotype occurred a few times. The rearrangement uses TRBV20-1 and TRBJ2-7; 7 bases agree with TRBD1. Trimming at V came to 0 bases and at J to 3 bases, leaving 5 bases not matched to a gene. This CDR3 is 14 amino acids long. Germline CDR1 DFQATT, CDR2 SNEGSKA (reference sequence). CDR3 amino acids: CSARDSNRGYEQYF. CDR3 sequence (DNA): TGCAGTGCTAGAGATTCGAACAGGGGCTACGAGCAGTACTTC.